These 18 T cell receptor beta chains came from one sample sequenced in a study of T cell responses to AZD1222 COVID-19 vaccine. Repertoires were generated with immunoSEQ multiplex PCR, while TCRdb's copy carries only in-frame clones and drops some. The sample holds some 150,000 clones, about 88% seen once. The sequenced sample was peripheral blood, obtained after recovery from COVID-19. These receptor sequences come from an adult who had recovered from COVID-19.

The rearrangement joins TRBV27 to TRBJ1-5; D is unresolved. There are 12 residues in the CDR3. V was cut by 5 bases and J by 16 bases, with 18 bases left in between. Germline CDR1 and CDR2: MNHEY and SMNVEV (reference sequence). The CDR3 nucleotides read TGTGCCAGCAGTCCTCCCAGACTGGAACTACATTTT. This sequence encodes CASSPPRLELHF.

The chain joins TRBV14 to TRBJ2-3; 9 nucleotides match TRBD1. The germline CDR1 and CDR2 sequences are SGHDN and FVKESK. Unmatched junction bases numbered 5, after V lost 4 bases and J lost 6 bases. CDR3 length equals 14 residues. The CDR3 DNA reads TGTGCCAGCAGCCGGGACAGGGATTCGGATACGCAGTATTTT. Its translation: CASSRDRDSDTQYF.

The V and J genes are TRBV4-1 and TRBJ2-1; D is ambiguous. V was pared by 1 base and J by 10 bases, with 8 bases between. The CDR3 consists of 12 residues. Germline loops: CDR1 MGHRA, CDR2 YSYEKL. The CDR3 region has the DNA TGCGCCAGCAGCCAAGTGGGCATCGAGCAGTTCTTC. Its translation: CASSQVGIEQFF.

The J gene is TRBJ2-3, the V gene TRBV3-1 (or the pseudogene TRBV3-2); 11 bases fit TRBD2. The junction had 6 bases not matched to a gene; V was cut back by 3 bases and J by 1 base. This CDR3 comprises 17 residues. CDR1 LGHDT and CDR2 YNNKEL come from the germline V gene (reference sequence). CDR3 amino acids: CASSQSGTSGRTDTQYF. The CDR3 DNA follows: TGTGCCAGCAGCCAGTCCGGGACTAGCGGCCGCACAGATACGCAGTATTTT.

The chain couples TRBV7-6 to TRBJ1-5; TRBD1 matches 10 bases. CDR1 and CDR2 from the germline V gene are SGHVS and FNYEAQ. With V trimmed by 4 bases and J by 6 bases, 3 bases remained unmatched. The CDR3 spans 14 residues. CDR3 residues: CASSSGQGSQPQHF. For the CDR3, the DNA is TGTGCCAGCAGCTCGGGACAGGGGAGTCAGCCCCAGCATTTT.

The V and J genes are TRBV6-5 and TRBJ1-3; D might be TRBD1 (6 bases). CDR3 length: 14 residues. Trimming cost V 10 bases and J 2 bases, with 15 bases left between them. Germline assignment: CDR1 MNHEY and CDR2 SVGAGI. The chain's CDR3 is CATRGGLPGNTIYF. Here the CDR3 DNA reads TGTGCCACGAGGGGGGGGCTCCCTGGAAACACCATATATTTT.

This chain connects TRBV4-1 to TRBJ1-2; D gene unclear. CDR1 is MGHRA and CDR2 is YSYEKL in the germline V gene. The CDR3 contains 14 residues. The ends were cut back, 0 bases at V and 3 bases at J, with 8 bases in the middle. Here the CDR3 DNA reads TGCGCCAGCAGCCAAGAGATCGGCGACTATGGCTACACCTTC. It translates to CASSQEIGDYGYTF.

DNA of the CDR3: TGTGGGGACGGTGGCACCTACGAGCAGTACTTC. It yields the protein CGDGGTYEQYF. The rearrangement joins TRBV5-6 to TRBJ2-7, with D perhaps given as TRBD1 or TRBD2 (5 bases each). The CDR3 totals 11 residues. The germline gives CDR1 SGHDT, CDR2 YYEEEE.

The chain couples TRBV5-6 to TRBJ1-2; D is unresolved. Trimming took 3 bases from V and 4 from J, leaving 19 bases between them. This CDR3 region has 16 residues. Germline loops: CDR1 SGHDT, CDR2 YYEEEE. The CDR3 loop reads CASSSGPRGISYGYTF. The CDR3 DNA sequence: TGTGCCAGCAGCTCGGGCCCACGAGGGATTAGCTATGGCTACACCTTC.

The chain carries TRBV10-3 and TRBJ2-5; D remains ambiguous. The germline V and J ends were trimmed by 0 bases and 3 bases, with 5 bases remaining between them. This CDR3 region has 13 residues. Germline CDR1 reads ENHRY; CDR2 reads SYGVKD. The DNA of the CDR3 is TGTGCCATCAGTGAGTCGATGGAAGAGACCCAGTACTTC. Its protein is CAISESMEETQYF.

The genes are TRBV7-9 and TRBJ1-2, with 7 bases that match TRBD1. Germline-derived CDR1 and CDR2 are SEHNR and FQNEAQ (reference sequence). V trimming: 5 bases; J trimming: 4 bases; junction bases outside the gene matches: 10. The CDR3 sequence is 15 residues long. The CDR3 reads CASSPGDRETYGYTF. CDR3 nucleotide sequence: TGTGCCAGCAGCCCGGGGGACAGAGAGACCTATGGCTACACCTTC.

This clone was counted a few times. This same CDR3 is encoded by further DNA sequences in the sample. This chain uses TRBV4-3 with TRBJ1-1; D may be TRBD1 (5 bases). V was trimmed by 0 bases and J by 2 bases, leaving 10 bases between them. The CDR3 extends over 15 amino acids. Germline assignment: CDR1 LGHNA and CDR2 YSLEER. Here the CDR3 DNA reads TGCGCCAGCAGCCAAGAGGGGCTTTTAAACACTGAAGCTTTCTTT. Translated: CASSQEGLLNTEAFF.

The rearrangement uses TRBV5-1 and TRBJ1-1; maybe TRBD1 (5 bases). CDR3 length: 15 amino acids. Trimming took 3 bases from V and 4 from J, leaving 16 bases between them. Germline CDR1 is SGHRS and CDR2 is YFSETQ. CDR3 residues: CASSSTGTTLTEAFF. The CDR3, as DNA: TGCGCCAGCAGCTCCACCGGGACTACTCTCACTGAAGCTTTCTTT.

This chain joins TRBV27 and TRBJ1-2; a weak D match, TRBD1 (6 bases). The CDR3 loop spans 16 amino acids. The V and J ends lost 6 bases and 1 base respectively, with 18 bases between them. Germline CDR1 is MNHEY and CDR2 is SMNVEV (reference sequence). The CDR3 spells CASRRRSGEYNYGYTF. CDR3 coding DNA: TGTGCCAGCAGGCGGCGTTCAGGGGAATATAACTATGGCTACACCTTC.

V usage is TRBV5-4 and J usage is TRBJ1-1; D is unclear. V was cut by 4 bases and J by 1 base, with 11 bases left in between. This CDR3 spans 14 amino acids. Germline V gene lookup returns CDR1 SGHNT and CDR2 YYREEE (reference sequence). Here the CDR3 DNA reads TGTGCCAGCAGCCAAAGGGAACAGAACACTGAAGCTTTCTTT. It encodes CASSQREQNTEAFF.

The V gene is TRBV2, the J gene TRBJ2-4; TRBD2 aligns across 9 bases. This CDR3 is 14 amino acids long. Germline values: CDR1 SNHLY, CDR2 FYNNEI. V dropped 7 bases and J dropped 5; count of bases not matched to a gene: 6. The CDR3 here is CASKISGRENIQYF. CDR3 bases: TGTGCCAGCAAGATTAGCGGGAGAGAAAACATTCAGTACTTC.

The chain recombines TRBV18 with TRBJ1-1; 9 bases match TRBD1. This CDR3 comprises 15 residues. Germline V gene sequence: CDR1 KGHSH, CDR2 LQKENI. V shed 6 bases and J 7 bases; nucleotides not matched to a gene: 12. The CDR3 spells CASSQYRDRAFEAFF. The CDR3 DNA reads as TGTGCCAGCTCGCAGTACCGGGACAGGGCATTTGAAGCTTTCTTT.

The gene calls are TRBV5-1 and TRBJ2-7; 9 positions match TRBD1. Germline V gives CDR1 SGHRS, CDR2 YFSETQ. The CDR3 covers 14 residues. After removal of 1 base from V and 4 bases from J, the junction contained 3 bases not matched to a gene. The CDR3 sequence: CASSLMTGGYEQYF. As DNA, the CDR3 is TGCGCCAGCAGCTTGATGACAGGGGGATACGAGCAGTACTTC.